These T cell receptor beta chains were read from a single sample in a study of blood T cell repertoires in COVID-19. This table comes from immunoSEQ multiplex PCR, and its TCRdb copy is limited to in-frame clones, with some not included. The table shows approximately 290,000 clones, with nearly 90% occurring only once. The sample taken for sequencing was PBMCs or T cells enriched from blood (not recorded which). The source of these receptors is a woman between 18 and 29 years old with acute COVID-19. The CDR3 runs from the conserved cysteine through the conserved F or W. The order of the fields is D gene, V gene, clone size, J gene, CDR3 protein, CDR3 DNA. A D gene is named only where the DNA matches it firmly. Size is omitted from some rows. Given values are once, few, many or a class for expanded clones.

>TRBD1|TRBV5-1|NA|TRBJ1-2
CASSYGQGIDGYTF
TGCGCCAGCAGCTACGGACAGGGAATAGATGGCTACACCTTC
>NA|TRBV7-3|NA|TRBJ1-1
CASSLNLGGSTEAFF
TGTGCCAGCAGCTTAAATCTTGGAGGGAGCACTGAAGCTTTCTTT
>NA|TRBV28|NA|TRBJ1-1
CASSLRQGLEAFF
TGTGCCAGCAGTTTAAGGCAGGGATTGGAGGCTTTCTTT
>TRBD2|TRBV7-6|NA|TRBJ2-1
CASSAREGVDEQFF
TGTGCCAGCAGCGCGCGGGAGGGTGTGGATGAGCAGTTCTTC
>TRBD2|TRBV6-1|once|TRBJ2-1
CASSEVRRGGWTSSYNEQFF
TGTGCCAGCAGTGAAGTAAGGAGGGGCGGCTGGACTAGCTCCTACAATGAGCAGTTCTTC
>NA|TRBV2|NA|TRBJ1-2
CASNPGWSYGYTF
TGTGCCAGCAATCCGGGGTGGTCCTATGGCTACACCTTC
>NA|TRBV19|once|TRBJ1-1
CASSPVVDTEAFF
TGTGCCAGTAGTCCAGTCGTGGACACTGAAGCTTTCTTT
>TRBD1|TRBV6-5|NA|TRBJ2-1
CASSRQGARNEQFF
TGTGCCAGCAGTCGACAGGGGGCTCGAAATGAGCAGTTCTTC
>TRBD2|TRBV28|NA|TRBJ2-1
CASVFSGGSYNEQFF
TGTGCCAGCGTATTTAGCGGGGGCTCCTACAATGAGCAGTTCTTC
>NA|TRBV21-1|few|TRBJ2-1
CASGSGLAWYNEQFF
TGTGCCAGCGGGTCGGGACTAGCGTGGTACAATGAGCAGTTCTTC
>NA|TRBV11-2|few|TRBJ2-7
CASSLDRYEQYF
TGTGCCAGCAGCTTAGACCGGTACGAGCAGTACTTC
>NA|TRBV3-1/TRBV3-2|NA|TRBJ1-1
CASSQGEMNTEAFF
TGTGCCAGCAGCCAAGGGGAGATGAACACTGAAGCTTTCTTT
>NA|TRBV2|NA|TRBJ2-3
CARDSGVSTDTQYF
TGTGCCAGGGACTCGGGGGTGAGCACAGATACGCAGTATTTT
>TRBD1|TRBV6-5|once|TRBJ1-4
CASSYSMGQGNEKLFF
TGTGCCAGCAGTTACTCGATGGGACAGGGAAACGAAAAACTGTTTTTT
>TRBD2|TRBV4-2|few|TRBJ2-3
CASSQDSGGIGDTQYF
TGTGCCAGCAGCCAAGATTCGGGGGGGATCGGGGATACGCAGTATTTT
>TRBD1|TRBV28|once|TRBJ1-5
CASSTSTGANQPQHF
TGTGCCAGCAGTACCTCCACAGGGGCCAATCAGCCCCAGCATTTT
>NA|TRBV9|NA|TRBJ2-7
CASSVDSSVYEQYF
TGTGCCAGCAGCGTAGATAGTAGCGTCTACGAGCAGTACTTC